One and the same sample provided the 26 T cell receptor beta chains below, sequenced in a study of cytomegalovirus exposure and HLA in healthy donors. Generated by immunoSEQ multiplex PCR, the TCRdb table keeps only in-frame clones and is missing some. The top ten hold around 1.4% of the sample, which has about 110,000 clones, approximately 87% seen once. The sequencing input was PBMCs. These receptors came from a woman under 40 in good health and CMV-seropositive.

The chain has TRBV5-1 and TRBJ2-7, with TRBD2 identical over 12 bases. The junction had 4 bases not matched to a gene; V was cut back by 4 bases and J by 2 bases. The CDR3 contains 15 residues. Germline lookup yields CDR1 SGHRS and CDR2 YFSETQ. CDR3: CASSPGLAGPYEQYF. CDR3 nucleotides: TGCGCCAGCAGCCCTGGACTAGCGGGGCCCTACGAGCAGTACTTC.

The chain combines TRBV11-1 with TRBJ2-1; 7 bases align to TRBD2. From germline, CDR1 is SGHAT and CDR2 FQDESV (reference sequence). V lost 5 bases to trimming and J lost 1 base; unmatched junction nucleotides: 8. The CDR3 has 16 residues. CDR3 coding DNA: TGTGCCAGCAGCATAGGCGGACTAGGTTCCTACAATGAGCAGTTCTTC. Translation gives CASSIGGLGSYNEQFF.

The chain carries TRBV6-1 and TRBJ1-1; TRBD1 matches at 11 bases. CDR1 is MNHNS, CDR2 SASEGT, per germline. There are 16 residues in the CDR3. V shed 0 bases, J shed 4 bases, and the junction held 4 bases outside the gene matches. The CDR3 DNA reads TGTGCCAGCAGTGAAGCCGCCGGGACAGGGGGCACTGAAGCTTTCTTT. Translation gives CASSEAAGTGGTEAFF.

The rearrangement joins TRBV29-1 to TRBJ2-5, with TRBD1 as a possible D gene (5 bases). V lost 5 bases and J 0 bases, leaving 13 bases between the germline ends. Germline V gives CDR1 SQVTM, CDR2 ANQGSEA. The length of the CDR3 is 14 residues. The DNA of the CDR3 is TGCAGCGTTTTGGACAAATCGTACCAAGAGACCCAGTACTTC. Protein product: CSVLDKSYQETQYF.

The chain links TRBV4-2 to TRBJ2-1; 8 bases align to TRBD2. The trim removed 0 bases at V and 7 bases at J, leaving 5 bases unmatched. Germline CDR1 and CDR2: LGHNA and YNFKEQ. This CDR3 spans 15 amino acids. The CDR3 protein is CASSQEGTSINEQFF. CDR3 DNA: TGTGCCAGCAGCCAAGAAGGGACTAGTATTAATGAGCAGTTCTTC.

DNA of the CDR3: TGTGCCAGCAGCTTGGAGGGACAGGGGGTTACTGAAGCTTTCTTT. Residues: CASSLEGQGVTEAFF. This rearrangement joins TRBV5-4 to TRBJ1-1, with 11 bases identical to TRBD1. V was clipped by 0 bases and J by 5 bases; unmatched bases: 3. Germline V gives CDR1 SGHNT, CDR2 YYREEE (reference sequence). The CDR3 consists of 15 residues.

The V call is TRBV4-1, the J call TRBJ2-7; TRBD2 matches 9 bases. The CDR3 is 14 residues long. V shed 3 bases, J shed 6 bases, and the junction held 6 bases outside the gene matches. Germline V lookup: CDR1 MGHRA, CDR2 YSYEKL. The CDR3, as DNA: TGCGCCAGCAGCCATTCCGGGACTAGCAGCGAGCAGTACTTC. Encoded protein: CASSHSGTSSEQYF.

The CDR3 sequence: CASTPGQVNTEAFF. The CDR3 DNA follows: TGTGCCAGCACTCCCGGACAAGTGAACACTGAAGCTTTCTTT. The chain uses TRBV25-1 and TRBJ1-1, with D perhaps TRBD1 (5 bases). Trimming stripped 7 bases from V and 0 bases from J, with 12 bases between. In germline, CDR1 is MGHDK, CDR2 SYGVNS. The CDR3 extends over 14 amino acids.

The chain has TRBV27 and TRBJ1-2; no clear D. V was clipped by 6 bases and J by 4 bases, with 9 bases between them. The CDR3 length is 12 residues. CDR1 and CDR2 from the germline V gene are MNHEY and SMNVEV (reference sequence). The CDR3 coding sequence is TGTGCCAGCAGCCGAGCGGGCTATGGCTACACCTTC. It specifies CASSRAGYGYTF.

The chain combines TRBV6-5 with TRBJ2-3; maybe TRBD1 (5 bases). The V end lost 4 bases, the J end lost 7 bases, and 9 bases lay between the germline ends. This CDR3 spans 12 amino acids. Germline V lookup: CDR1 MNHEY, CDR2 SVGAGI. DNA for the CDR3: TGTGCCAGCAGTTCCCCAGGGAATACGCAGTATTTT. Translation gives CASSSPGNTQYF.

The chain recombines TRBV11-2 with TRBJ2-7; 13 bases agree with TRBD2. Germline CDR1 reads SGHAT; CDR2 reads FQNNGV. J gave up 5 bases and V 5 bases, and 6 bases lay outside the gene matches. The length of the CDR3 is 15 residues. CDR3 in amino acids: CASSLGLAGVNEQYF. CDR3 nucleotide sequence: TGTGCCAGCAGCCTCGGACTAGCGGGAGTCAACGAGCAGTACTTC.

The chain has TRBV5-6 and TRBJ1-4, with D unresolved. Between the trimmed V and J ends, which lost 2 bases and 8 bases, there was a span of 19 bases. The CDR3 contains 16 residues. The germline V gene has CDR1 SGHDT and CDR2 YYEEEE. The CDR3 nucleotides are TGTGCCAGCAGCTTATTGTCGTTTACAGAAGGAGAAAAACTGTTTTTT. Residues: CASSLLSFTEGEKLFF.

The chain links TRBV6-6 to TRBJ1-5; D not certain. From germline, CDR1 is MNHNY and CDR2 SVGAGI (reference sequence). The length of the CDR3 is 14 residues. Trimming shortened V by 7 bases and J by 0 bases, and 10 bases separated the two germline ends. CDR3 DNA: TGTGCCAGCATCGAGGCCAATAGCAATCAGCCCCAGCATTTT. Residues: CASIEANSNQPQHF.

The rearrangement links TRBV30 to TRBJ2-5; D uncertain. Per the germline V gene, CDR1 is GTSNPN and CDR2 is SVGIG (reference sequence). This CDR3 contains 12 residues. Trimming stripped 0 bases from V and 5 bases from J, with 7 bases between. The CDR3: CAWSVQAETQYF. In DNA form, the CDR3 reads TGTGCCTGGAGTGTACAAGCGGAGACCCAGTACTTC. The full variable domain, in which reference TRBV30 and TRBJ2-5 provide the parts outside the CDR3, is SQTIHQWPATLVQPVGSPLSLECTVEGTSNPNLYWYRQAAGRGLQLLFYSVGIGQISSEVPQNLSASRPQDRQFILSSKKLLLSDSGFYLCAWSVQAETQYFGPGTRLLVL.

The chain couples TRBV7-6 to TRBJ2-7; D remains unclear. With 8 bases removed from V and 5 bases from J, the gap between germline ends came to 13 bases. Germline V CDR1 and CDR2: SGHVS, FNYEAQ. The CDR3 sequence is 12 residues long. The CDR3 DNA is TGTGCCAGCGGTCAACCCGGTAACGAGCAGTACTTC. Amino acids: CASGQPGNEQYF.

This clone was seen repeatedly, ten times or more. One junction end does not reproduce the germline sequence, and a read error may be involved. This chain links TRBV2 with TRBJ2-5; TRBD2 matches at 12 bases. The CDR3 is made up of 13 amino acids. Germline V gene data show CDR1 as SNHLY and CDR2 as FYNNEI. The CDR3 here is CASSGTSGQAPHF. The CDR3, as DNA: TGTGCCAGCAGCGGGACTAGCGGGCAGGCCCCGCACTTC.

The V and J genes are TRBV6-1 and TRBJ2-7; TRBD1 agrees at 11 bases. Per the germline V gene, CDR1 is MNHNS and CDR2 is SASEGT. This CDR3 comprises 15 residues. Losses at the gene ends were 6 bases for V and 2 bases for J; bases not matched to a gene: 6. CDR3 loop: CASRARDRGTYEQYF. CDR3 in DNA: TGTGCCAGCAGGGCACGGGACAGGGGGACCTACGAGCAGTACTTC.

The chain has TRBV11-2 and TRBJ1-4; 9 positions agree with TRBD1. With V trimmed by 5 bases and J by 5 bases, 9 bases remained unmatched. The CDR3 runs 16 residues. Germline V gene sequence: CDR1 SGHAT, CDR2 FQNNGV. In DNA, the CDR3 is TGTGCCAGCAGCCTACAGGGGGCGCGAGGAAATGAAAAACTGTTTTTT. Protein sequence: CASSLQGARGNEKLFF.

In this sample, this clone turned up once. CDR3 protein: CAITGTQDGELFF. As DNA, the CDR3 is TGTGCCATCACCGGGACTCAAGACGGGGAGCTGTTTTTT. The chain is built from TRBV10-3 and TRBJ2-2, with D maybe TRBD2 (6 bases). The germline V gene has CDR1 ENHRY and CDR2 SYGVKD. With 7 bases removed from V and 7 bases from J, the gap between germline ends came to 13 bases. The CDR3 covers 13 residues.

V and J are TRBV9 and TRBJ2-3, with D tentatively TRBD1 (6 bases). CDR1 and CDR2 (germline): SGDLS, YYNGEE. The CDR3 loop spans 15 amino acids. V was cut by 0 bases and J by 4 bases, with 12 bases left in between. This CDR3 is CASSVGGGRADTQYF. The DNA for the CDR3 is TGTGCCAGCAGCGTAGGAGGGGGTAGGGCAGATACGCAGTATTTT.

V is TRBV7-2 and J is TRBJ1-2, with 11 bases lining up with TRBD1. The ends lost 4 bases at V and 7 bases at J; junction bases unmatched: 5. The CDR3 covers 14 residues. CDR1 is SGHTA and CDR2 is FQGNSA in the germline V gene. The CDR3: CASSSPGTGGGYTF. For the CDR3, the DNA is TGTGCCAGCAGCTCGCCAGGGACAGGGGGTGGCTACACCTTC.

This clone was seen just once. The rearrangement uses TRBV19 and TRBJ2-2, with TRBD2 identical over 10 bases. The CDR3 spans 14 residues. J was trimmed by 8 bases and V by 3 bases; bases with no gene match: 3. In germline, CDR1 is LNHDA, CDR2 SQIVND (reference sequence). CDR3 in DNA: TGTGCCAGTAGTATTTCGACTAGCGGGGGGGAGCTGTTTTTT. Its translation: CASSISTSGGELFF.

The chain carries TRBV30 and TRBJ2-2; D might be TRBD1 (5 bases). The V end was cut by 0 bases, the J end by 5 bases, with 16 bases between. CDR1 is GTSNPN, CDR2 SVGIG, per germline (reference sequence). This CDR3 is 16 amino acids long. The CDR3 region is CAWSVPEAGWTGELFF. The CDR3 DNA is TGTGCCTGGAGTGTACCAGAAGCAGGGTGGACCGGGGAGCTGTTTTTT.

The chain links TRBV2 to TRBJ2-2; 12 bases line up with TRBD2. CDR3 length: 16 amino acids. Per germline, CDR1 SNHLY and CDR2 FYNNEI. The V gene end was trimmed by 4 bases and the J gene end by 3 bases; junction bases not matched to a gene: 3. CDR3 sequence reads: CASSGGTSGYTGELFF. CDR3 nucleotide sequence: TGTGCCAGCAGTGGCGGGACTAGCGGGTACACCGGGGAGCTGTTTTTT.

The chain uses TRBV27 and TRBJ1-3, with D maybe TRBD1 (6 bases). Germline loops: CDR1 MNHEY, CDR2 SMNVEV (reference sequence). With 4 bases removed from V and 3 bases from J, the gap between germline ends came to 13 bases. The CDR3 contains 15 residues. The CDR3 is CASSYGGAGGNTIYF. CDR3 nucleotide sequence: TGTGCCAGCAGTTATGGGGGCGCTGGTGGAAACACCATATATTTT.

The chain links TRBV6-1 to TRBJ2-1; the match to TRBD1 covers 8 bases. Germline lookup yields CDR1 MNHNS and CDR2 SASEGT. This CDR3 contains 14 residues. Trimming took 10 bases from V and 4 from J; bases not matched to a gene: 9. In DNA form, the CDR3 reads TGTGCCATCAACCCGGGACAGGCATACAATGAGCAGTTCTTC. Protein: CAINPGQAYNEQFF.